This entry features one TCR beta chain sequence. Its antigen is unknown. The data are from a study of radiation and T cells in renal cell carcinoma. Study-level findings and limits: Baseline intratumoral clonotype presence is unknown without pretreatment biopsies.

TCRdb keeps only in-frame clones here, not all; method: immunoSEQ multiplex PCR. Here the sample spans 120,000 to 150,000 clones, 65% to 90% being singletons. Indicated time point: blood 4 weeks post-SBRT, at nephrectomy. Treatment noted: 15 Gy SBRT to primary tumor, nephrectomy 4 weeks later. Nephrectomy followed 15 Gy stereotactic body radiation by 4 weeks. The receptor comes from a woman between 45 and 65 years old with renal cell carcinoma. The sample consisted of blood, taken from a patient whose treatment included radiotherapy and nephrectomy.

The CDR3 sequence: CASSEGLEQFF. The CDR3 DNA sequence: TGTGCCAGCAGTGAGGGCCTGGAGCAGTTCTTC. This chain joins TRBV25-1 and TRBJ2-1; D gene unclear. V lost 3 bases, J lost 10 bases, and 7 bases lay in between. Per the germline V gene, CDR1 is MGHDK and CDR2 is SYGVNS. The CDR3 length is 11 residues.